These 5 T cell receptor beta chains came from one sample sequenced in a study of cytomegalovirus exposure and HLA in healthy donors. In the PCR, 60 Vbeta and 13 Jbeta primers were used. Some clones are missing from TCRdb's copy, which holds only in-frame ones; the method was immunoSEQ multiplex PCR. The table lists 35,000 to 50,000 clones, with approximately 2.9% in the top ten. Sample: PBMCs. The source is a young woman in good health and CMV-seropositive.

The rearrangement uses TRBV10-3 and TRBJ1-3; tentative D call: TRBD1 (6 bases). The CDR3 is 14 residues long. CDR1 and CDR2 from the germline V gene are ENHRY and SYGVKD. Trimming pared 6 bases from V and 0 bases from J, leaving 9 bases between. The CDR3 bases are TGTGCCATCAGGGACAGCAGCTCTGGAAACACCATATATTTT. It translates to CAIRDSSSGNTIYF.

The chain combines TRBV5-1 with TRBJ1-1; the match to TRBD1 covers 8 bases. With V trimmed by 1 base and J by 1 base, 3 bases remained unmatched. The length of the CDR3 is 15 residues. CDR1 is SGHRS and CDR2 is YFSETQ in the germline V gene. This CDR3 reads CASSLTGTGNTEAFF. The CDR3, as DNA: TGCGCCAGCAGCTTGACCGGGACAGGGAACACTGAAGCTTTCTTT.

The chain couples TRBV14 to TRBJ2-2; D uncertain. The CDR3 runs 13 residues. The V end lost 3 bases, the J end lost 5 bases, and 7 bases lay between the germline ends. The germline gives CDR1 SGHDN, CDR2 FVKESK. The CDR3 bases are TGTGCCAGCAGCCAGTCGCGGACCGGGGAGCTGTTTTTT. This sequence encodes CASSQSRTGELFF.

This rearrangement joins TRBV30 to TRBJ2-5; 7 bases line up with TRBD2. This CDR3 is 15 amino acids long. The V gene end was trimmed by 3 bases and the J gene end by 1 base; junction bases not matched to a gene: 8. Germline V gene sequence: CDR1 GTSNPN, CDR2 SVGIG (reference sequence). Written as DNA, the CDR3 is TGTGCCTGGAGCCCGACCGGGGGGATCCAAGAGACCCAGTACTTC. Protein sequence: CAWSPTGGIQETQYF.

The chain employs TRBV28 and TRBJ2-3; 9 nucleotides line up with TRBD2. There are 15 residues in the CDR3. CDR1 and CDR2 (germline): MDHEN, SYDVKM. V lost 3 bases to trimming and J lost 6 bases; unmatched junction nucleotides: 7. CDR3 loop: CASSFGGGAGDTQYF. CDR3 bases: TGTGCCAGCAGTTTTGGCGGGGGGGCAGGTGATACGCAGTATTTT.